This paragraph reports one T cell receptor (beta chain). Its cognate antigen is unknown. V was shortened by 5 bases and J by 2 bases, with 10 bases between the two germline ends. The CDR3 extends over 12 amino acids. CDR1 is DFQATT, CDR2 SNEGSKA, per germline (reference sequence). The data belong to a study of T cells after yellow fever vaccination. Background on the study: SMART-Seq v4 Ultra Low Input prepared libraries from low-cell fractions. Study findings and constraints: Post-booster repertoires contained most primary-vaccination clones again (approximately 97% CD4, around 88% CD8).

TCR cDNA was made by 5'RACE template switching, adding a universal primer site and UMIs. TCRdb processed the 5' RACE reads anew with MiXCR; each CDR3 protein has one entry. The sample carries 620,000 or so distinct CDR3 sequences, roughly 17% recorded once. The chain employs TRBV20-1 and TRBJ2-7; D is uncertain. The sequence came from a man aged 18 to 35 who received the YFV17D yellow fever vaccine. The sequences come from PBMCs, collected around 5 days after the first yellow fever vaccination. In DNA, the CDR3 is TGCAGTGCTTCTCGGGCAACCTACGAGCAGTACGTC. Translation: CSASRATYEQYV.